The sequence of this T cell receptor (beta chain) was determined in a study of T-cell reconstitution after alpha-beta-depleted transplantation in children. Unique molecular identifiers were incorporated during preparation of the TCRbeta library. TCRdb re-analysed the PCR reads in MiXCR, keeping a single row per CDR3 protein. The sample contains 230,000 or so distinct CDR3 sequences, about 12% of which appear only once. Germline CDR1 reads SGHVS; CDR2 reads FQNEAQ. V was shortened by 2 bases and J by 0 bases, with 8 bases between the two germline ends. The length of the CDR3 is 16 residues. Source: PBMCs from the stem cell graft donor, taken from the stem cell graft. The sequence was obtained from a human donor who donated a stem cell graft to a child with acute lymphoblastic leukemia. The chain recombines TRBV7-8 with TRBJ2-6; possible D gene TRBD2, 5 bases. CDR3 DNA: TGTGCCAGCAGCTTAATCGGGATCTCTGGGGCCAACGTCCTGACTTTC. Its protein product is CASSLIGISGANVLTF.